Listed below are T cell receptor beta chains from one sample, sequenced in a study of T cell responses to AZD1222 COVID-19 vaccine. Data came from immunoSEQ multiplex PCR; TCRdb stores just in-frame clones and leaves some out. The table includes more than 95,000 clones, 70% to 90% detected once. The material was peripheral blood, obtained on day 0 of AZD1222 vaccination. These TCRs come from an adult in good health. CDR3s include the opening cysteine and the closing phenylalanine or tryptophan. Fields, in order: CDR3 DNA, CDR3 protein, D gene, V gene, clone size, J gene. The D gene is left open where the match is weak. The size entry is marked missing in some rows and otherwise reads once, few, many or a size class.

TGTGCCAGCGCGCCTCGTCTCCCGAGGGGAACAGATACGCAGTATTTT	CASAPRLPRGTDTQYF	-	TRBV27	-	TRBJ2-3
TGTGCCAGTAGTCTCCGGGACAGAAGCACTGAAGCTTTCTTT	CASSLRDRSTEAFF	TRBD1	TRBV19	-	TRBJ1-1
TGTGCCACCCAAGACAGTGGAAACACCATATATTTT	CATQDSGNTIYF	-	TRBV24-1	-	TRBJ1-3
TGTGCCAGCTCACCATCGACAGCCTCACCTTATGGCTACACCTTC	CASSPSTASPYGYTF	-	TRBV18	-	TRBJ1-2
TGTGCCACCAGCAGAGGGCCCGCAGCCCGCAATCAGCCCCAGCATTTT	CATSRGPAARNQPQHF	-	TRBV15	-	TRBJ1-5
TGCGCCAGCAGCCAAGATCTGATCAGGGGTAGGTCCAGGGACATTCAGTACTTC	CASSQDLIRGRSRDIQYF	-	TRBV4-3	-	TRBJ2-4
TGTGCCAGCAGTTACTCGAGGACAGGGTCAGATACGCAGTATTTT	CASSYSRTGSDTQYF	TRBD1	TRBV6-5	-	TRBJ2-3
TGTGCCATCAGTGAGTTGAGCTCCTATAATTCACCCCTCCACTTT	CAISELSSYNSPLHF	-	TRBV10-3	-	TRBJ1-6
TGTGCCAGCAGCCAATCCGGGGCAGGGGGAGAGACCCAGTACTTC	CASSQSGAGGETQYF	TRBD1	TRBV6-5	-	TRBJ2-5
TGCGCCAGCAGCTTGGAGGGACAGTCTTATAACTATGGCTACACCTTC	CASSLEGQSYNYGYTF	TRBD1	TRBV5-1	-	TRBJ1-2
TGTGCCAGCAGCCACACGGGGGGGGACACAGATACGCAGTATTTT	CASSHTGGDTDTQYF	TRBD2	TRBV5-4	-	TRBJ2-3
TGTGCCAGCAGTGCCCGCGCAGTTCTGGTCTACGAGCAGTACTTC	CASSARAVLVYEQYF	-	TRBV25-1	-	TRBJ2-7
TGTGCCAGCAGTTTATTTCCGGGCCGGGGACAGGGATGGTTCATTCAGTACTTC	CASSLFPGRGQGWFIQYF	TRBD1	TRBV27	-	TRBJ2-4
TGTGCCTGGAGGGAGGACGGGTGGGGATCCTATGGCTACACCTTC	CAWREDGWGSYGYTF	-	TRBV30	-	TRBJ1-2
TGCGCCAGCAGCTTGAACGGGGGGGCCGCCGATGAGCAGTTCTTC	CASSLNGGAADEQFF	TRBD2	TRBV5-1	-	TRBJ2-1
TGTGCCAGCGGGGGGGTAGTTTGGCCCCAGCATTTT	CASGGVVWPQHF	-	TRBV19	-	TRBJ1-5
TGTGCCAGCAGTTCTCCAGGAGCGAGGCACACTGAAGCTTTCTTT	CASSSPGARHTEAFF	-	TRBV27	-	TRBJ1-1
TGTGCCAGCAGCGAAGGTCGGGTGGGAAACACCATATATTTT	CASSEGRVGNTIYF	-	TRBV7-2	-	TRBJ1-3
TGTGCCAGCAGCTCCTCGGACAGTTCTGGAAACACCATATATTTT	CASSSSDSSGNTIYF	-	TRBV9	-	TRBJ1-3
TGCGCCAGCAGCTCTTCGAACAGGGGGCTTGGGATGAACACTGAAGCTTTCTTT	CASSSSNRGLGMNTEAFF	TRBD1	TRBV5-1	-	TRBJ1-1
TGTGCCAGCAGCCCAGGGGGACTAGTTGCCGGCGAGCAGTACTTC	CASSPGGLVAGEQYF	-	TRBV7-6	-	TRBJ2-7
TGTGCCAGCAGCGAACTAGAGACCCAGTACTTC	CASSELETQYF	-	TRBV11-2	-	TRBJ2-5
TGTGCCAGCAACCCAGGGGTTCTGAGCTCCTACGAGCAGTACTTC	CASNPGVLSSYEQYF	-	TRBV28	-	TRBJ2-7
TGTGCCAGCAGCTTAGGGCTAGCGGGGACCTACGAGCAGTACTTC	CASSLGLAGTYEQYF	TRBD2	TRBV7-9	-	TRBJ2-7
TGTGCCAGCTCTTATAGCAATCAGCCCCAGCATTTT	CASSYSNQPQHF	-	TRBV18	-	TRBJ1-5
TGTGCCAGCTCACAACAGGGGGCGAGAGCCGGGGAGCTGTTTTTT	CASSQQGARAGELFF	TRBD1	TRBV18	-	TRBJ2-2
TGTGCCAGTAGTATGAGGGACAGAATATCCTACGAGCAGTACTTC	CASSMRDRISYEQYF	TRBD1	TRBV19	-	TRBJ2-7
TGTGCCAGCAGTTCCGGGACTAGCGGCGCCTACGAGCAGTACTTC	CASSSGTSGAYEQYF	TRBD2	TRBV6-5	once	TRBJ2-7
TGCGCCAGCAGCCAAGAACGGGTAGGCTATGGCTACACCTTC	CASSQERVGYGYTF	-	TRBV4-3	-	TRBJ1-2
TGTGCCAGCAGCCAGACAGGGAACACTGAAGCTTTCTTT	CASSQTGNTEAFF	-	TRBV6-4	-	TRBJ1-1
TGTGCCAGCACCGAACTAGGACAGACGGACCCTGAAGCTTTCTTT	CASTELGQTDPEAFF	-	TRBV7-2	-	TRBJ1-1
TGTGCCAGCACCCTGGCGCGGCAGCCTGTAGGCGAGCAGTACTTC	CASTLARQPVGEQYF	-	TRBV5-8	-	TRBJ2-7
TGTGCCAGCAGGCAACTAGCAGAAAACATTCAGTACTTC	CASRQLAENIQYF	-	TRBV11-2	few	TRBJ2-4
TGCGCCAGCAGCCATCCTGCTTTCAATCCTGCGGTGCAGTACTTC	CASSHPAFNPAVQYF	-	TRBV4-1	few	TRBJ2-7
TGTGCCAGCAGTACCGGGACATTTGATGAAAAACTGTTTTTT	CASSTGTFDEKLFF	-	TRBV7-9	-	TRBJ1-4